Here is one TCR beta chain with its context. Its antigen is not identified. With the read ending 3 residues before the CDR3 end, the germline J gene is used to fill in that end. Here immunoSEQ multiplex PCR was the method, and the copy in TCRdb shows in-frame clones only, minus some. The sample data list about 30,000 clones. These data come from a study of T cells in women clearing cervical HPV infection. On the study more broadly: Controls gave blood once infection was undetectable; cases at lesion identification. General study results and limits: Each sample's T-cell count was unknown, possibly confounding richness.

The trim removed 4 bases at V and 5 bases at J, leaving 9 bases unmatched. CDR3 length: 16 amino acids. Germline V gene sequence: CDR1 GTSNPN, CDR2 SVGIG (reference sequence). The genes are TRBV30 and TRBJ2-3; 13 bases fit TRBD2. Sequencing used blood buffy coat. The TCR was taken from a woman between 18 and 69 years old with a cervical HPV16 infection that either progressed to CIN3+ or cleared (not recorded which). The CDR3 reads CAWNRQLAGGVDTQYF. Partial CDR3 DNA: TGTGCCTGGAACCGACAACTAGCGGGAGGGGTAGATACG.